Included here is one T cell receptor beta chain sequence, with context. What it recognizes is unknown. J lost 6 bases, V lost 4 bases, and 12 bases had no gene match. This CDR3 comprises 16 residues. The germline CDR1 and CDR2 sequences are SNHLY and FYNNEI. The sample originates from a study of cytomegalovirus exposure and HLA in healthy donors. In the study overall: Of the donors genotyped, about 410 in all, about 76% fell in the Caucasian-associated ancestry cluster.

Amplification used 60 Vbeta primers and 13 Jbeta primers. Clones were read by immunoSEQ multiplex PCR, and TCRdb kept only the in-frame ones, dropping some. There are roughly 200,000 clones in the sample; 76% occur only once, and 0.55% to 0.75% lies in the top ten. Study outcomes and limitations: Published work reported that the classifier diagnosed cytomegalovirus status with high specificity and sensitivity. Later genetic work tied a missense DCLRE1C variant to beta-chain V and J trimming. Later analysis suggested most CMV-associated TCR beta chains were HLA-restricted.

The sequence derives from a man aged 18 to 30 in good health and CMV-seronegative. The rearrangement uses TRBV2 and TRBJ2-1, with 7 bases lining up with TRBD2. The specimen sequenced was PBMCs. The CDR3 DNA reads as TGTGCCAGCAGTGTTGTCTCGGCTAGCGGATTCAATGAGCAGTTCTTC. Its translation is CASSVVSASGFNEQFF.